Included here is one T cell receptor (beta chain) sequence, with context. The DNA ends 3 residues before the CDR3 does, and the rest of the CDR3 is filled in from the germline J gene. This record comes from a study of T cells in women clearing cervical HPV infection. Germline V lookup: CDR1 SGHRS, CDR2 YFSETQ. CDR3 length equals 15 residues. V trimming: 4 bases; J trimming: 1 base; junction bases outside the gene matches: 5. TCRdb's copy holds only in-frame clones and misses some; the assay was immunoSEQ multiplex PCR. The sample totals about 33,000 clones. Material: blood buffy coat. V and J are TRBV5-1 and TRBJ2-3; 8 positions agree with TRBD1. The TCR originated in a woman aged 18 to 75 with a cervical HPV16 infection that either progressed to CIN3+ or cleared (not recorded which). The CDR3 DNA, read in part, is TGCGCCAGCAGCATCACGGGACAGGGCACAGATACG. The encoded protein is CASSITGQGTDT. The entire CDR3 protein reads CASSITGQGTDTQYF.